Described below is a single TCR beta chain sequence and its context. Trimming took off 0 bases at V and 2 bases at J, with 10 bases between the two ends. CDR3 size: 15 residues. Germline V gives CDR1 MGHRA, CDR2 YSYEKL. This sample was taken from a study of human thymus T cells. The repertoire was sequenced with immunoSEQ multiplex PCR; TCRdb's copy has only in-frame clones and lacks some. The table lists about 43,000 clones, roughly 94% of them singletons. The rearrangement joins TRBV4-1 to TRBJ2-5; D unclear. The sample comprised blood. The TCR originated in a girl in the first two years of life with a congenital heart defect but otherwise immunologically healthy. The DNA of the CDR3 is TGCGCCAGCAGCCAAGATCTCCTGTTACAAGAGACCCAGTACTTC. This encodes CASSQDLLLQETQYF.